This TCR beta chain stems from a study of T cell repertoires in cytomegalovirus infection. TCRdb reprocessed the reads with MiXCR, giving one entry per CDR3 protein. The data show about 120,000 distinct CDR3 sequences, around 31% seen once. Comments on this clonotype: Its antigen remains unknown.

Germline V gives CDR1 MNHEY, CDR2 SMNVEV (reference sequence). V was clipped by 3 bases and J by 7 bases, with 12 bases between them. The CDR3 contains 13 residues. Broader study findings: There were carriers of CMV plus the relevant HLA, and cumulative public TCR beta family frequency identified them.

This clonotype originated in a human donor in good health (CMV status not recorded). Some clones in this sample may be carry-over from other donors' samples. This chain joins TRBV27 and TRBJ1-2; TRBD1 is a possible D gene (5 bases). Sequences were derived from CD8+ T cells from cultured PBMCs, sampled from culture after CMV antigen stimulation. CDR3 nucleotides: TGTGCCAGCAGTTTCGCAGGGAGCGGTGGCTACACCTTC. This encodes CASSFAGSGGYTF.